The entry that follows covers one T cell receptor beta chain sequence. A few counts support this clonotype. The clone's antigen remains unknown. No much larger clone exists at a distance of one base, and base qualities are not known. The library came from multiplex PCR. The listed sequencing device is Illumina HiSeq 4000. iRepertoire HTBI primers and Arm-PCR amplification of CDR3 regions were used to construct TCR beta libraries. PCR products were gel purified before sequencing. In the original analysis: A total of around 66 TRBV and some 15 TRBJ segments were identified across samples and were used for gene usage analysis of CDR3 amino acid clonotypes. Filtered high-quality paired reads were merged into contigs using COPE and FqMerger. Contigs were aligned with BLAST to IMGT TRBV, TRBD and TRBJ reference genes, and CDR3 was defined per IMGT. Highly expanded clones were defined as clonotypes with a frequency above 0.1%. Shannon entropy served as the measure of repertoire diversity, while the Gini coefficient captured V-J evenness. Public clonotypes were defined as clonotypes shared by more than one individual. TCRdb passed the public sequencing reads through fastp at Q25 and MiXCR, retaining productive beta sequences. CDR3 protein duplicates are merged, each entry listing the most common genes and DNA. In this record, the V and J calls reflect TCRdb's handling and not the investigators' own analysis. Across this sample there are 400,000 to 500,000 distinct CDR3 sequences, with 15% seen only once. The ten largest clones take up over 15% of the sample.

This specimen's time point label, interpreted: newly diagnosed GD, antithyroid drugs for less than 3 months. For both TCR sequencing and RNA sequencing, RNA was extracted from PBMCs using TRIzol. Graves' disease was diagnosed according to American Thyroid Association guidelines. Recruitment of patients was carried out at an endocrinology department in Xi'an, China. Each patient gave about 10 milliliters of peripheral blood, collected in an EDTA anticoagulant tube. Ficoll Paque Plus density gradient separation was used to isolate PBMCs, and no further T cell sorting was done. An Agilent 2100 Bioanalyzer and agarose gel were used to assess RNA quality, and a NanoDrop 2000 was used to measure RNA concentration. This specimen comes from a study of regulatory T cells in long-lasting Graves disease (dated by TCRdb to the early 2020s). For context, the study as a whole: Newly diagnosed Graves' disease patients had taken antithyroid drugs for less than 3 months. Patients with persistent Graves' disease were compared with patients with newly diagnosed Graves' disease using TCR sequencing and RNA sequencing of peripheral blood. The study took place in China and was registered as a clinical trial. A total of about 35 samples underwent TCR sequencing, from 13 patients with persistent Graves' disease and 20 patients with newly diagnosed Graves' disease.

The investigation overall reported the following: The small sample size was acknowledged by the authors as a limitation that may reduce accuracy. Compared with newly diagnosed patients, patients with persistent Graves' disease had lower TCR Shannon entropy and fewer highly expanded clones, which suggests clonal expansion. Only the TCR beta chain was sequenced and analyzed. More public clonotypes were shared among persistent patients (roughly 3,000) than among newly diagnosed patients (more than 950). The study examined only peripheral blood because the primary lesion, thyroid tissue, could not be accessed.

These data also featured in a second study, about T cells in Graves' hyperthyroidism and ophthalmopathy. The second study reports: A patient counted as having stable Graves' hyperthyroidism if no progression to ophthalmopathy occurred over 18 months of follow-up. The hyperthyroidism patients were between 18 and 65 years old and newly diagnosed, with a disease duration of less than 2 months. Patients with uncontrolled infections, other autoimmune diseases, pregnancy or lactation were excluded. Clinical symptoms, serum thyroxine and TRAb, thyroid ultrasound, and orbital computed tomography formed the basis for the diagnoses. For the first round of RT-PCR on the TCR CDR3, the HTBI primer set was used together with the Qiagen OneStep RT-PCR kit. Most expanded thyroid clonotypes (frequency above 0.001) were also detected in blood, a finding suggesting that blood repertoires may reflect thyroid immune responses. In cross-validation, a model built on a 13 V-J signature told ophthalmopathy apart from stable hyperthyroidism with 87.88% sensitivity and about 81% specificity, and in testing the same model reached 80%/75%. In validation, the model predicted progression to ophthalmopathy with just under 71% sensitivity and about 73% specificity, a median of 6.5 months before onset. TCR V-J signatures able to tell the groups apart were searched for in a discovery cohort of 90 to 100 patients, of whom more than 40 had Graves' ophthalmopathy and roughly 57 had stable Graves' hyperthyroidism. Prospective prediction of ophthalmopathy was tested in an independent validation cohort of some 20 hyperthyroidism patients and some 17 patients who later progressed to ophthalmopathy. The approximately 100 discovery patients were divided at random into training and test sets in a 7:3 ratio. The study also compared thyroid tissue and blood T-cell repertoires from five or six Graves' hyperthyroidism patients. Once sampling was done, hyperthyroidism patients were given methimazole at a starting dose of 30 mg daily, whereas ophthalmopathy patients were given high-dose intravenous methylprednisolone. A second multiplex PCR round built the libraries, followed by size selection and purification. The libraries were sequenced on an Illumina HiSeq2000 using paired-end 100 bp reads. SOAPnuke was used to process the raw data, throwing out any read that contained adapters or uncalled bases, had a mean Phred below 15, or lacked an exact constant-primer or identifier match. COPE v1.2.5 was used to merge high-quality paired reads, and clonotypes were defined as unique nucleotide sequences. Clonotypes were aligned to IMGT TRBV, TRBD and TRBJ reference segments using MiTCR v1.1. The analysis included only V-J combinations with a frequency above 0.0001, which together covered more than 98% of the repertoires. A TCS score was defined as the ratio of F50 (clonal expansion) to E x V (chaos), with BLOSUM62-based TCRdist applied between CDR3 peptides within each V-J. Welch's t-statistics and random forest reduced 514 V-J features to about 12, which were used in a naive Bayes classifier (R e1071). No statistical method was used to set the sample size in advance, and investigators knew the group allocation. TCR Vbeta CDR3 sequencing of roughly 140 peripheral blood samples (43 ophthalmopathy, some 75 hyperthyroidism and roughly 17 progressor patients) is reported in the paper.

The clonotype originates from a woman in her twenties or thirties with Graves disease. Donor details come from another sample of the same person, matched by shared clones. The sample consisted of peripheral blood mononuclear cells (PBMCs), taken at new diagnosis, from a patient treated with antithyroid drugs.

CDR3 loop: CAWSVRGARSNYGYTF. The nucleotide sequence reads TGTGCCTGGAGTGTACGGGGGGCCCGCTCTAACTATGGCTACACCTTC. Here the chain combines TRBV30 and TRBJ1-2, with TRBD1 perhaps the D gene, on 6 matching bases. The cysteine opens and the phenylalanine closes a CDR3 of 16 amino acids. Of the read, only the CDR3 DNA is kept; its 48 bases are in frame from base 1. CDR1 GTSNPN and CDR2 SVGIG are derived from the germline V gene (reference sequence). V is shortened by 0 bases, J by 0 bases, and the region joining them spans 14 bases. Outside the CDR3, residues come from the reference TRBV30 and TRBJ1-2 proteins, so the full variable domain is: SQTIHQWPATLVQPVGSPLSLECTVEGTSNPNLYWYRQAAGRGLQLLFYSVGIGQISSEVPQNLSASRPQDRQFILSSKKLLLSDSGFYLCAWSVRGARSNYGYTFGSGTRLTVV.